This TCR beta chain was sequenced for a study of Graves' ophthalmopathy and Graves' hyperthyroidism. This CDR3 comprises 15 residues. V lost 5 bases to trimming and J lost 4 bases, with 20 bases between them. Germline CDR1 and CDR2: DFQATT and SNEGSKA (reference sequence). From RNA, the CDR3 regions of TCR beta chains were amplified and sequenced. Second-round multiplex PCR came after first-round RT-PCR with HTBI primers. A single record per CDR3 protein comes from TCRdb applying MiXCR to the multiplex PCR reads. The sample has approximately 210,000 distinct CDR3 sequences, about a fifth seen once. The study enrolled ophthalmopathy donors with moderate-to-severe activity, CAS ≥3, NOSPECS ≥4 and duration under 3 months. This clonotype has at least ten counts. One base away lies a much larger clone, so this may be a sequencing read error.

Specimen: peripheral blood. The chain employs TRBV20-1 and TRBJ1-1, with a tentative D call TRBD1 (5 bases). The receptor comes from a woman aged 45-65 years with Graves' ophthalmopathy. CDR3 DNA sequence: TGCAGTGCTTCCGCGGGGGGAACGGTACCCACTGAAGCTTTCTTT. Residues: CSASAGGTVPTEAFF.